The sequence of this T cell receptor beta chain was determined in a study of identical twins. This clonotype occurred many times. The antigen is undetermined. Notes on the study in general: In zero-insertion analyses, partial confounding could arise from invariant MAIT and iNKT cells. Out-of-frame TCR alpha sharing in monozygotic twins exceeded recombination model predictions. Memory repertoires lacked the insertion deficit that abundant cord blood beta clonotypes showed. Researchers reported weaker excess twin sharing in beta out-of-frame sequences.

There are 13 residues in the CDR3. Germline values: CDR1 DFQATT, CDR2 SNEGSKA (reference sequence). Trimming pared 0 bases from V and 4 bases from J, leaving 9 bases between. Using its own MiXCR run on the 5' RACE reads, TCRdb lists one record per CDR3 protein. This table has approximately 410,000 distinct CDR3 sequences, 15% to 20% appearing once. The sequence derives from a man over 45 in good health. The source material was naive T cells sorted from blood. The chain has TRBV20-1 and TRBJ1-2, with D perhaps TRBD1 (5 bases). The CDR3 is CSARDLRGYGYTF. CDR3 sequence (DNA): TGCAGTGCTAGAGATTTAAGGGGCTATGGCTACACCTTC.